One sample yielded the 26 T cell receptor beta chains listed below, sequenced in a study. TCRdb re-called the 5' RACE reads through MiXCR, storing one row per CDR3 protein. Here the sample spans just under 65,000 distinct CDR3 sequences, 22% being singletons. Sequencing was done on a sample of memory CD4+ T cells sorted from a lymph node. The subset is: memory CD4+ T cells, CD4+CD45RO+CD25-. Source of these receptors: a female donor with breast cancer.

This clonotype was detected a few times. V is TRBV7-3 and J is TRBJ2-3; 11 bases align to TRBD2. V shed 5 bases and J 2 bases; nucleotides not matched to a gene: 6. The CDR3 is 16 residues long. Germline assignment: CDR1 SGHTA and CDR2 FQGTGA. This CDR3 is CASSPHSGRDTDTQYF. The DNA of the CDR3 is TGTGCCAGCAGCCCACATAGCGGGAGGGACACAGATACGCAGTATTTT.

This sequence joins TRBV7-3 and TRBJ2-3; D is ambiguous. CDR1 SGHTA and CDR2 FQGTGA come from the germline V gene. V shed 4 bases and J shed 3 bases, with 8 bases lying between them. The CDR3 runs to 13 residues. CDR3 bases: TGTGCCAGCAGCTACTTAAGGACAGATACGCAGTATTTT. This encodes CASSYLRTDTQYF.

CDR3 loop: CAWRAGDLDGYTF. The CDR3 coding sequence is TGTGCCTGGAGAGCAGGGGACTTAGATGGCTACACCTTC. V is TRBV30 and J is TRBJ1-2, with D perhaps TRBD1 (6 bases). V was trimmed by 3 bases and J by 6 bases, leaving 14 bases between them. From germline, CDR1 is GTSNPN and CDR2 SVGIG (reference sequence). The CDR3 consists of 13 residues.

This clonotype was seen a few times. V is TRBV20-1 and J is TRBJ2-1; possible D gene TRBD1, 6 bases. V lost 2 bases and J lost 3, with 20 bases in between. The CDR3 totals 17 residues. Germline V CDR1 and CDR2: DFQATT, SNEGSKA (reference sequence). The CDR3 DNA sequence: TGCAGTGCTAGACGTCCTACGAGGGGGAACCTCTACAATGAGCAGTTCTTC. Translating gives CSARRPTRGNLYNEQFF.

This clonotype was seen at least ten times. This chain uses TRBV9 with TRBJ1-5; no definite D call. This CDR3 has 19 amino acids. Trimming left V 0 bases short and J 4 bases short, with 23 bases between. Germline V gene sequence: CDR1 SGDLS, CDR2 YYNGEE. CDR3 residues: CASSVDRRDSHGCNQPQHF. The CDR3, as DNA: TGTGCCAGCAGCGTAGACCGACGGGATAGCCACGGTTGTAATCAGCCCCAGCATTTT.

This clonotype was seen repeatedly, ten times or more. The V call is TRBV5-1, the J call TRBJ2-6, with 9 positions matching TRBD1. The CDR3 contains 17 residues. With 4 bases clipped from V and 1 base from J, the junction kept 6 bases outside the gene matches. In germline, CDR1 is SGHRS, CDR2 YFSETQ. CDR3: CASSPGTGFSGANVLTF. CDR3 bases: TGCGCCAGCAGCCCCGGGACAGGGTTTTCTGGGGCCAACGTCCTGACTTTC. The full variable domain, rest sourced from reference TRBV5-1 and TRBJ2-6, is KAGVTQTPRYLIKTRGQQVTLSCSPISGHRSVSWYQQTPGQGLQFLFEYFSETQRNKGNFPGRFSGRQFSNSRSEMNVSTLELGDSALYLCASSPGTGFSGANVLTFGAGSRLTVL.

This clonotype rates as medium-sized. The chain uses TRBV7-2 and TRBJ1-6; D is unresolved. In germline, CDR1 is SGHTA, CDR2 FQGNSA. The V end was cut by 4 bases, the J end by 9 bases, with 7 bases between. The CDR3 runs 12 residues. CDR3 nucleotides: TGTGCCAGCAGCTCGGACCTTTCACCCCTCCACTTT. The encoded protein is CASSSDLSPLHF.

The rearrangement uses TRBV20-1 and TRBJ2-7; 7 bases are a match to TRBD2. Trimming cost V 3 bases and J 4 bases; bases outside gene matches: 3. The CDR3 loop spans 12 amino acids. Germline lookup yields CDR1 DFQATT and CDR2 SNEGSKA (reference sequence). CDR3 amino acids: CSASRGDYEQYF. The CDR3 nucleotides read TGCAGTGCTAGCCGGGGGGATTACGAGCAGTACTTC.

This clonotype was seen more than once but under ten times. The chain uses TRBV10-2 and TRBJ2-5; 12 positions match TRBD1. Germline V CDR1 and CDR2: WSHSY, SAAADI. This CDR3 is built from 14 residues. V gave up 4 bases and J gave up 5 bases; unmatched junction bases: 2. In DNA form, the CDR3 reads TGCGCCAGCAGTGGGGACAGGGGGCGCGAGACCCAGTACTTC. Amino acid sequence: CASSGDRGRETQYF.

This clonotype turned up a few times. The chain recombines TRBV7-9 with TRBJ1-4; TRBD1 is a possible D gene (6 bases). Germline loops: CDR1 SEHNR, CDR2 FQNEAQ (reference sequence). The CDR3 sequence is 15 residues long. Trimming left V 0 bases short and J 7 bases short, with 12 bases between. As DNA, the CDR3 is TGTGCCAGCAGCTTAGCTTACAGGGCGAGTGAAAAACTGTTTTTT. This sequence encodes CASSLAYRASEKLFF.

This clonotype was detected many times. The V and J genes are TRBV4-2 and TRBJ1-2; the D gene is possibly TRBD1 (5 bases). V was shortened by 1 base and J by 5 bases, with 11 bases between the two germline ends. This CDR3 is 14 amino acids long. Per germline, CDR1 LGHNA and CDR2 YNFKEQ. The CDR3 DNA reads as TGTGCCAGCAGCCAAGGTCAGGGAGAGTATGGCTACACCTTC. It codes for CASSQGQGEYGYTF.

The rearrangement links TRBV10-3 to TRBJ1-3; D remains unclear. With 6 bases removed from V and 0 bases from J, the gap between germline ends came to 15 bases. CDR1 ENHRY and CDR2 SYGVKD come from the germline V gene. The CDR3 has 16 amino acids. CDR3 protein: CAISPRTGDSGNTIYF. In DNA, the CDR3 is TGTGCCATCAGCCCAAGAACCGGAGACTCTGGAAACACCATATATTTT.

This clonotype has just a few counts. The chain carries TRBV20-1 and TRBJ2-3; 14 positions agree with TRBD2. J lost 2 bases, V lost 3 bases, and 1 base had no gene match. The CDR3 is 15 amino acids. Germline V gives CDR1 DFQATT, CDR2 SNEGSKA (reference sequence). The CDR3 sequence is CSARGLAGATDTQYF. CDR3 coding DNA: TGCAGTGCTAGGGGACTAGCGGGAGCCACAGATACGCAGTATTTT.

The sample holds a few counts of this clonotype. The chain employs TRBV6-1 and TRBJ2-7; 7 bases fit TRBD1. CDR1 and CDR2 (germline): MNHNS, SASEGT. CDR3 length: 13 amino acids. Germline trimming cut 7 bases from V and 1 base from J; bases unmatched to any gene: 4. The CDR3 is CASKGGTSYEQYF. The DNA for the CDR3 is TGTGCCAGCAAAGGGGGCACATCCTACGAGCAGTACTTC.

This clonotype was found many times. The V gene is TRBV7-9, the J gene TRBJ2-1; D remains ambiguous. The length of the CDR3 is 13 residues. The V end lost 4 bases, the J end lost 4 bases, and 8 bases lay between the germline ends. In germline, CDR1 is SEHNR, CDR2 FQNEAQ (reference sequence). The CDR3 here is CASSSGGYNEQFF. CDR3 nucleotides: TGTGCCAGCAGCTCTGGCGGATACAATGAGCAGTTCTTC.

This clonotype was seen only a few times. The chain has TRBV7-3 and TRBJ1-3, with 7 bases matching TRBD1. The CDR3 length is 15 residues. V lost 5 bases, J lost 4 bases, and 8 bases stayed unmatched. Germline CDR1 SGHTA, CDR2 FQGTGA. Here the CDR3 reads CASSPQGDGGNTIYF. In DNA form, the CDR3 reads TGTGCCAGCAGCCCCCAGGGGGACGGAGGAAACACCATATATTTT.

Details on this clonotype: At one of its ends the junction is not consistent with the germline gene, which may arise from a read error. V is TRBV28 and J is TRBJ1-4; 7 nucleotides agree with TRBD1. Germline-derived CDR1 and CDR2 are MDHEN and SYDVKM. CDR3 length equals 15 residues. The CDR3 DNA sequence: TGTGCCAACAGTCCAAGACAGGGAGGTGGTGAAAAACTGTTTTTT. Its translation: CANSPRQGGGEKLFF.

This clonotype was recorded at least ten times. This chain uses TRBV5-1 with TRBJ2-2, with 9 bases fitting TRBD1. Trimming cost V 4 bases and J 3 bases; bases outside gene matches: 4. This CDR3 has 15 residues. The germline V gene encodes CDR1 SGHRS and CDR2 YFSETQ. As DNA, the CDR3 is TGCGCCAGCAGCCTGACAGGGGGATACACCGGGGAGCTGTTTTTT. It translates to CASSLTGGYTGELFF.

This clonotype appeared a few times. The chain links TRBV5-1 to TRBJ2-1; D not certain. The V gene's germline CDR1 is SGHRS and CDR2 YFSETQ. Trimming pared 0 bases from V and 13 bases from J, leaving 17 bases between. This CDR3 has 14 residues. CDR3 sequence (DNA): TGCGCCAGCAGCTTGGTATCGGGTGTTGGTGACCAGTTCTTC. This codes for CASSLVSGVGDQFF.

This clonotype was counted only a few times. The conserved phenylalanine or tryptophan normally closing the CDR3 is absent here, so this likely arose from a read error. The chain joins TRBV5-1 to TRBJ2-5, with D uncertain. The CDR3 runs to 14 residues. V was trimmed by 0 bases and J by 4 bases, leaving 10 bases between them. Germline CDR1 is SGHRS and CDR2 is YFSETQ. CDR3 nucleotide sequence: TGCGCCAGCAGCTTGGGGCAGAACAGAGAGACCCAGTACCTC. This sequence encodes CASSLGQNRETQYL.

The genes are TRBV7-2 and TRBJ2-5; perhaps TRBD2 as D (5 bases). The CDR3 is 14 residues long. V was pared by 7 bases and J by 1 base, with 13 bases between. Looked up from germline, CDR1 is SGHTA and CDR2 is FQGNSA. CDR3 amino acids: CASTNLGVQETQYF. In DNA form, the CDR3 reads TGTGCCAGCACCAACCTCGGGGTCCAAGAGACCCAGTACTTC.

In this sample, this clonotype turned up once. This sequence joins TRBV7-2 and TRBJ1-2, with a tentative D call TRBD1 (5 bases). V was trimmed by 1 base and J by 5 bases, leaving 11 bases between them. Looked up from germline, CDR1 is SGHTA and CDR2 is FQGNSA. This CDR3 region has 14 residues. In DNA form, the CDR3 reads TGTGCCAGCAGCTTAGTAGCCAGGGAATATGGCTACACCTTC. Amino acids: CASSLVAREYGYTF.

This clonotype was seen more than once but under ten times. The CDR3 coding sequence is TGCAGTGCCGACGGGGGAGCGTACGAGCAGTACTTC. Amino acid sequence: CSADGGAYEQYF. This rearrangement joins TRBV20-1 to TRBJ2-7, with TRBD2 as a possible D gene (6 bases). Trimming cost V 6 bases and J 4 bases, with 13 bases left between them. The length of the CDR3 is 12 residues. Germline CDR1 is DFQATT and CDR2 is SNEGSKA (reference sequence).

This clonotype turned up a few times. The chain links TRBV4-3 to TRBJ1-4; D is ambiguous. The ends were cut back, 3 bases at V and 13 bases at J, with 21 bases in the middle. Germline V gene data show CDR1 as LGHNA and CDR2 as YSLEER. The length of the CDR3 is 15 residues. CDR3 bases: TGCGCCAGCAGCCACAACCCTGGTGTCGGCCGAGTACTGTTTTTT. Encoded protein: CASSHNPGVGRVLFF.

The table lists this clonotype with many counts. The V and J genes are TRBV6-5 and TRBJ2-1; 8 bases agree with TRBD2. There are 16 residues in the CDR3. The germline gives CDR1 MNHEY, CDR2 SVGAGI. The V segment lost 0 bases and the J segment 8 bases; nucleotides outside the gene matches: 9. This CDR3 is CASSYSGSGSTHEQFF. DNA of the CDR3: TGTGCCAGCAGTTACTCCGGAAGCGGGAGTACACATGAGCAGTTCTTC.

This chain uses TRBV3-1 with TRBJ2-2; possible D gene TRBD1, 5 bases. The CDR3 has 11 amino acids. Germline CDR1 and CDR2: LGHDT and YNNKEL (reference sequence). The V end was cut by 5 bases, the J end by 8 bases, with 6 bases between. DNA of the CDR3: TGTGCCAGCAGCTACAGGGGGGAGCTGTTTTTT. It is translated as CASSYRGELFF.